The source of this T cell receptor (beta chain) is a study of T cell changes during pregnancy in multiple sclerosis. Sequenced by immunoSEQ multiplex PCR; TCRdb stores in-frame clones only, minus some. The sample consists of about 80,000 clones, under 95% of them appearing once. Germline V gene sequence: CDR1 SQVTM, CDR2 ANQGSEA. V was shortened by 4 bases and J by 0 bases, with 15 bases between the two germline ends. This CDR3 is built from 15 residues. This TCR was sampled from a female donor with multiple sclerosis, enrolled in a pregnancy study. This rearrangement joins TRBV29-1 to TRBJ1-1, with D unresolved. Sample: peripheral blood, taken before pregnancy. The CDR3, as DNA: TGCAGCGTTGTTTCAAAAAAGCTTATGAACACTGAAGCTTTCTTT. Protein sequence: CSVVSKKLMNTEAFF.